This T cell receptor (beta chain) comes out of a study of shared clonotypes between healthy human individuals. Findings and limits, study-wide: Genetic and exposure-history diversity was limited by the small donor number.

Regarding this clone: What it binds is not known.

V trimming: 6 bases; J trimming: 6 bases; junction bases outside the gene matches: 8. Germline-derived CDR1 and CDR2 are MDHEN and SYDVKM. The CDR3 totals 14 residues. Some clones are missing from TCRdb's copy, which holds only in-frame ones; the method was immunoSEQ multiplex PCR. The table has about 690,000 clones, about nine tenths seen once. Material for sequencing was memory CD8+ T cells from PBMCs. Described subset: CD45RO+ cells pooled with CCR7-negative TemRA cells. The V gene is TRBV28, the J gene TRBJ1-2; 9 bases are shared with TRBD1. This receptor was obtained from a man younger than 30 in good health. Some clones in this sample may be carry-over from other donors' samples. The CDR3 loop reads CASSPGTGWDGYTF. The CDR3 coding sequence is TGTGCCAGCAGCCCCGGGACAGGGTGGGATGGCTACACCTTC.